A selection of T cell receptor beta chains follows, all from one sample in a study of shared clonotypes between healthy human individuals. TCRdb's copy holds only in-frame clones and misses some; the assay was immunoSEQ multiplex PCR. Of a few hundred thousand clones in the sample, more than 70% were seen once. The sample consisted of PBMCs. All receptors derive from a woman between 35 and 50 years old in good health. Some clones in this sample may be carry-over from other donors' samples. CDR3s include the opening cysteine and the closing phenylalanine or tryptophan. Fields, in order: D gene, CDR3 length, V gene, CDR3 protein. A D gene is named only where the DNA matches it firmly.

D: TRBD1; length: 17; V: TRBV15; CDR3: CATSIRQGASVKNIQYF
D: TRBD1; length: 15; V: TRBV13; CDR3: CASSLGGRQGQPQHF
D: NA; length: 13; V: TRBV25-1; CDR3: CASSEFGAYEQYF
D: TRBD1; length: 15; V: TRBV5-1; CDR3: CASSEAGTGAYEQYF
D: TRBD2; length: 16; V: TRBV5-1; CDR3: CASSFGLAGGTYEQYF
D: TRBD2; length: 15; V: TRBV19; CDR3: CASTQAGIPHNEQFF
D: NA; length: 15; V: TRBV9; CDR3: CASSVVAGNTGELFF
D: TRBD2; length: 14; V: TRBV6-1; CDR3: CASSVAGVVYEQYF
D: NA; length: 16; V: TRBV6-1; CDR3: CASSEVWGVPNQPQHF
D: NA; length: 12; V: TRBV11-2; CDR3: CASSLDSLEQFF
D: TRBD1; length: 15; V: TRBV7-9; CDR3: CASSFLQGALETQYF
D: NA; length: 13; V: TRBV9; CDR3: CASSGYQGYGYTF
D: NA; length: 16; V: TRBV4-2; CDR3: CASSQAVGDSGNTIYF
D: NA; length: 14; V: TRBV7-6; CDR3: CASSLQFATDTQYF
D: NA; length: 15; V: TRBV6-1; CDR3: CASSEGGGPYQPQHF
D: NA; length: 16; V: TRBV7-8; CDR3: CASRKNAGSQHYGYTF
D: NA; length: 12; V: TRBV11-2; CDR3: CASSFGYNEQFF
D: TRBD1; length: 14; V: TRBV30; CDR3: CACYRGPLNYGYTF
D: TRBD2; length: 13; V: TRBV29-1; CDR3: CSVRGGSYNEQFF
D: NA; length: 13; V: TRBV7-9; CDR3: CASSQGSNQPQHF
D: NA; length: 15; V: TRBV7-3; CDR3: CASSLTGSTINEQFF
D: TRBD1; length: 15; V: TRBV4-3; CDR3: CASSLGTVYNSPLHF
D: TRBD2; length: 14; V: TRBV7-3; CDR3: CASSVSSGMGELFF
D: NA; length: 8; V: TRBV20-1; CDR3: CSARGAFF
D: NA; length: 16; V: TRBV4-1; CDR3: CASSQEPGSGANVLTF
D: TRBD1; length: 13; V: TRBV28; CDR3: CASSRTGPGGYTF
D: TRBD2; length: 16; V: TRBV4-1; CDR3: CASSLRTSGSYNEQFF
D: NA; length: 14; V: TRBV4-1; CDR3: CASSQFVRNYGYTF
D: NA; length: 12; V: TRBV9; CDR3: CASTPYSDTQYF
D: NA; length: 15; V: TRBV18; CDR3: CASSPPYRVPGEQYF
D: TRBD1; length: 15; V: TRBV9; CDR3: CASSPTTARGREQYF
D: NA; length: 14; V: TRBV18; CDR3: CASSPGAPQETQYF
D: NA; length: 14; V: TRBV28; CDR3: CASSWTGVPHEQYF
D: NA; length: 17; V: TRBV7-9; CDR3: CASSLVGGLGSYNEQFF
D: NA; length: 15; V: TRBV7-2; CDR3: CASSLVSSMNTEAFF
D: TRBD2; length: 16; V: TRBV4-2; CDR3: CASSQERLAGQETQYF